These 4 T cell receptor beta chains originate from one sample sequenced in a study of T cell changes during pregnancy in multiple sclerosis. Clones were sequenced by immunoSEQ multiplex PCR, and TCRdb holds only the in-frame ones, with some missing. The table shows tens of thousands of clones, with 92% occurring only once. Sequenced here: peripheral blood, sampled in the third trimester of pregnancy. Source of these receptors: a female donor with multiple sclerosis, enrolled in a pregnancy study.

In its sample, this clone was seen once. CDR3 in amino acids: CASSSSDRGHGYTF. CDR3 nucleotide sequence: TGTGCCAGCAGCTCCTCTGACAGGGGGCATGGCTACACCTTC. This sequence joins TRBV7-2 and TRBJ1-2; 10 positions agree with TRBD1. Germline V gene lookup returns CDR1 SGHTA and CDR2 FQGNSA. The CDR3 runs 14 residues. V lost 4 bases and J lost 6; bases outside the gene matches: 5.

This chain links TRBV19 with TRBJ2-3; no clear D. Trimming removed 8 bases from V and 0 bases from J, with 9 bases in between. The CDR3 covers 13 residues. Germline V CDR1 and CDR2: LNHDA, SQIVND (reference sequence). The CDR3 loop reads CASSGVSTDTQYF. The CDR3 nucleotides read TGTGCCAGTTCCGGAGTAAGCACAGATACGCAGTATTTT. The variable domain in full, completed from reference TRBV19 and TRBJ2-3, reads DGGITQSPKYLFRKEGQNVTLSCEQNLNHDAMYWYRQDPGQGLRLIYYSQIVNDFQKGDIAEGYSVSREKKESFPLTVTSAQKNPTAFYLCASSGVSTDTQYFGPGTRLTVL.

This rearrangement joins TRBV5-1 to TRBJ2-5; tentatively, D is TRBD2 (5 bases). There are 15 residues in the CDR3. Germline-derived CDR1 and CDR2 are SGHRS and YFSETQ. Trimming cost V 5 bases and J 1 base, with 15 bases left between them. The CDR3 DNA reads as TGCGCCAGCAGATCTGGAGGTACAACCCAAGAGACCCAGTACTTC. This translates into CASRSGGTTQETQYF.

The chain combines TRBV4-1 with TRBJ2-5; D gene uncertain. Trimming shortened V by 1 base and J by 2 bases, and 5 bases separated the two germline ends. The CDR3 is made up of 13 amino acids. In germline, CDR1 is MGHRA, CDR2 YSYEKL. The CDR3 is CASSQGQQETQYF. The CDR3 DNA reads TGCGCCAGCAGCCAAGGGCAGCAAGAGACCCAGTACTTC.